This TCR beta chain came from a study of shared clonotypes between healthy human individuals. General study points: Clonotype sharing among donors likely depends on sequencing depth. Investigators collected only blood, and repertoires in tissues likely differ.

In the case of this clone: As yet, its antigen is unknown.

Looked up from germline, CDR1 is SEHNR and CDR2 is FQNEAQ (reference sequence). V lost 7 bases and J lost 8; bases outside the gene matches: 22. This CDR3 has 18 residues. Authors' analysis steps: Junction-only sequences without quality scores came from ImmunoSEQ, so filtering differed. Assay used: immunoSEQ multiplex PCR; TCRdb lists only in-frame clones, some missing. The V and J calls and clone size come from that table; D and trimming were worked out from the DNA. The table lists over a million clones, about 80% of them singletons, with 1.4% to 1.5% in the top ten. Donation came from healthy HIV-negative adults that had no recent acute infections or vaccinations.

This receptor was taken from a young man in good health. J is TRBJ1-4 and V is TRBV7-9; 7 nucleotides align to TRBD1. Sequencing was done on a sample of memory CD4+ T cells sorted from blood. Subset in this sample: CD45RA-negative fraction. CDR3 nucleotide sequence: TGTGCCAGCACGATTCGGTCACACAGGGACAGAGGGGAGGAAAAACTGTTTTTT. It is translated as CASTIRSHRDRGEEKLFF.